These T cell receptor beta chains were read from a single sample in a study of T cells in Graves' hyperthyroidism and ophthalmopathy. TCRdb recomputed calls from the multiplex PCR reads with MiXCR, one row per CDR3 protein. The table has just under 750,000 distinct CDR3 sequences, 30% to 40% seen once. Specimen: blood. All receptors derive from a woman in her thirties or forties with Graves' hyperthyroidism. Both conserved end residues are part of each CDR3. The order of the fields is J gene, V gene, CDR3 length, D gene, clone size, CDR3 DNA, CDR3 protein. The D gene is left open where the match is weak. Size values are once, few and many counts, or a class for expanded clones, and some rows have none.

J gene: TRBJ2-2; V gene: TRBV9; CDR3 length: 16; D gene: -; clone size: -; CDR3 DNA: TGTGCCAGCAGCGTAGGGCAGGGAATTAACACCGGGGAGCTGTTTTTT; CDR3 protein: CASSVGQGINTGELFF
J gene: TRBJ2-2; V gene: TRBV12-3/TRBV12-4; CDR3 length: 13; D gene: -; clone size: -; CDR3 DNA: TGTGCCAGCACTTCAGAGAACACCGGGGAGCTGTTTTTT; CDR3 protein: CASTSENTGELFF
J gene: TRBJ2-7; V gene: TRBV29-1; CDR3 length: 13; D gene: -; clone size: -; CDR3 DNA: TGCAGCGTTGAAGACAGGGATAGGGCCGAGCAGTACTTC; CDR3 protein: CSVEDRDRAEQYF
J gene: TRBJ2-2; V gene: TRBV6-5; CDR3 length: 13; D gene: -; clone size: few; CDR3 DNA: TGTGCCAGCAGTTACTCCTTCGAAGGGGAGCTGTTTTTT; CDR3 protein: CASSYSFEGELFF
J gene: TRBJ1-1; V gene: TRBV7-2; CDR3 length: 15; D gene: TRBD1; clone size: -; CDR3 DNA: TGTGCCAGCAGCCATTCCGGGACAGGGGGCACTGAAGCTTTCTTT; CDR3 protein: CASSHSGTGGTEAFF
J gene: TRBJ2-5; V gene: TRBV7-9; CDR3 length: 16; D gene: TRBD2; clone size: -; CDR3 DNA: TGTGCCAGCAGTTACTCGACTAGCGGGGACTACGAGACCCAGTACTTC; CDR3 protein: CASSYSTSGDYETQYF
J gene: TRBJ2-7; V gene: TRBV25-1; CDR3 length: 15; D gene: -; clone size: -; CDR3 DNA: TGTGCCAGCAGCCGTACTGGCGGAGCTACCTACGAGCAGTACTTC; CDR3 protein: CASSRTGGATYEQYF
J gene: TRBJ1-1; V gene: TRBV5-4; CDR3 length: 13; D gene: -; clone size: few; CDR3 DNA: TGTGCCAGCAGCTTTACAGATAACACTGAAGCTTTCTTT; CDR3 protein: CASSFTDNTEAFF
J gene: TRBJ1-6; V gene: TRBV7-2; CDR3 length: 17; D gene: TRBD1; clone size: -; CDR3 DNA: TGTGCCAGCAGTATAACAGGGGGCCGGACTGAGAATTCACCCCTCCACTTT; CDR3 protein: CASSITGGRTENSPLHF
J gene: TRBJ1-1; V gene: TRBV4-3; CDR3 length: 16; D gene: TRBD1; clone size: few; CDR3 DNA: TGCGCCAGCACCCAACGGGACAGGGGTCGAAGCACTGAAGCTTTCTTT; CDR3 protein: CASTQRDRGRSTEAFF
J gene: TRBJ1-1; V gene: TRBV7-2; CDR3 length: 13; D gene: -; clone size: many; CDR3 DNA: TGTGCCAGCAGCGAACAGGAGGACACTGAAGCTTTCTTT; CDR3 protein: CASSEQEDTEAFF
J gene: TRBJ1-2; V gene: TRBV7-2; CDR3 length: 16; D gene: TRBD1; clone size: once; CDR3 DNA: TGTGCCAGCAGCTTAGTAGGCCCCAGGGGGGACTATGGCTACACCTTC; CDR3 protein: CASSLVGPRGDYGYTF
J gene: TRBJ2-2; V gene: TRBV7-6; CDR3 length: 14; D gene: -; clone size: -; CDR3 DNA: TGCGCTAGCAGCTCGGACGGATACACCGGGGAGATGTTTTTT; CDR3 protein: CASSSDGYTGEMFF
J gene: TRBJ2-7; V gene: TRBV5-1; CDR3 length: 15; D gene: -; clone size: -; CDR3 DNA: TGCGCCAGCAGCTTGACGGGATTGGGAAACTACGAGCAGTACTTC; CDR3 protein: CASSLTGLGNYEQYF
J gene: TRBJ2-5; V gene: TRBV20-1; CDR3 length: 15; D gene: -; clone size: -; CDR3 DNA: TGCAGTGCCAGCAGCGTACAGGGAGGGCAAGAGACCCAGTACTTC; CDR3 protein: CSASSVQGGQETQYF
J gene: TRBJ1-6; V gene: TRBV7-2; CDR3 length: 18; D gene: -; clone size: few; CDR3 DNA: TGTGCCAGCAGCCAAGAGATCTCTAGTGTAGGGAATAATTCACCCCTCCACTTT; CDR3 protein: CASSQEISSVGNNSPLHF
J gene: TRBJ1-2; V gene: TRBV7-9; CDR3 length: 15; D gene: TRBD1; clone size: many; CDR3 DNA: TGTGCCAGCAGCTTAGAAAAGATCGACAGGGATGGCTACACCTTC; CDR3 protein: CASSLEKIDRDGYTF
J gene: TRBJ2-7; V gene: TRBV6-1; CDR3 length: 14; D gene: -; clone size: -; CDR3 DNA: TGTGCCAGCAGTGCCCGGACGCACTCCTACGAGCAGTACTTC; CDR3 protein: CASSARTHSYEQYF
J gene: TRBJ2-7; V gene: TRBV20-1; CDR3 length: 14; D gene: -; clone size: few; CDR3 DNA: TGCAGTGCTAAAGACAGGAGGAGCTCCTACGAGCAGTACTTC; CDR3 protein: CSAKDRRSSYEQYF
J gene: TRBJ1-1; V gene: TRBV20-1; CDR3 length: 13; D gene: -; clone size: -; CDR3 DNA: TGCAGTGCTAGTCCCGCCCCTAGTACTGAAGCTTTCTTT; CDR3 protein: CSASPAPSTEAFF
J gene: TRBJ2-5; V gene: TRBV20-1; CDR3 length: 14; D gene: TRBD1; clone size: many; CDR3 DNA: TGCAGTGCTAGGGACGGGACAGGGAAGGAGACCCAGTACTTC; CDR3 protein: CSARDGTGKETQYF
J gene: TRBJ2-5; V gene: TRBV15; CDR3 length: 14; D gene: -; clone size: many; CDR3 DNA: TGTGCCACCAGCAGTGTGGACATACAAGAGACCCAGTACTTC; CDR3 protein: CATSSVDIQETQYF
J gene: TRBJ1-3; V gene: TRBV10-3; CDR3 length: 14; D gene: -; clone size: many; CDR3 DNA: TGTGCCATCACGAGGGAAAGCTCTGGAAACACCATATATTTT; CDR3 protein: CAITRESSGNTIYF
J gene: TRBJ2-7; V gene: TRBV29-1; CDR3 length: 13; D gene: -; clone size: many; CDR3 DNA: TGCAGCGTTGAAGGGACGGGTTTCTACGAGCAGTACTTC; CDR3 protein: CSVEGTGFYEQYF
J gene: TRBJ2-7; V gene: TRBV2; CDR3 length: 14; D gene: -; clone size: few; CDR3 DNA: TGTGCCAGCAGTGTGAACCTCCACCACTACGAGCAGTACTTC; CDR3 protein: CASSVNLHHYEQYF
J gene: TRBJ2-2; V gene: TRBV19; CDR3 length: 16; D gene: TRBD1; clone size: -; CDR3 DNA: TGTGCCAGTAGTATCTTGAGACAGGGGAACACCGGGGAGCTGTTTTTT; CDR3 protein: CASSILRQGNTGELFF
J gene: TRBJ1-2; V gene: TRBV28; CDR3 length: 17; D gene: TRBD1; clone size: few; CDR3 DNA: TGTGCCAGCAGACGACCACTGCGACAGGGGAGAACGCAGGGCTACACCTTC; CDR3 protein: CASRRPLRQGRTQGYTF
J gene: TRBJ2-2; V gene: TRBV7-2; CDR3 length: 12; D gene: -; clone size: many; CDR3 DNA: TGTGCCAGCAGCTTAGTGGACGGGGAGCTGTTTTTT; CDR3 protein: CASSLVDGELFF
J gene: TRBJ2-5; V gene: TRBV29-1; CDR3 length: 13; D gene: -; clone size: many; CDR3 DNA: TGCAGCGTGGAAAGGACAGTCCAAGAGACCCAGTACTTC; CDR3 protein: CSVERTVQETQYF
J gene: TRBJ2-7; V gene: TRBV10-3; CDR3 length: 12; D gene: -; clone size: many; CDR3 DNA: TGTGCCATCAGCCCTGGCCCCTACGAGCAGTACTTC; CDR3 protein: CAISPGPYEQYF
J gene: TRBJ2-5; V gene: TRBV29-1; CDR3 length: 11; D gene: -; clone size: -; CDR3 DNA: TGCAGCGTTAAGTTCGTGGGGACCCAGTACTTC; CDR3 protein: CSVKFVGTQYF
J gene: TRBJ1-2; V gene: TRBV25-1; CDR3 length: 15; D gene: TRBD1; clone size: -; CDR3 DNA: TGTGCCAGCAGCCTAGGCCCCAGGGGGGACTATGGCTACACCTTC; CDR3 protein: CASSLGPRGDYGYTF
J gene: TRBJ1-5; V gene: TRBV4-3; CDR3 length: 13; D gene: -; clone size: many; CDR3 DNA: TGCGCCAGCAGCCAAGAGAGTGGACAGCCCCAGCATTTT; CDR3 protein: CASSQESGQPQHF
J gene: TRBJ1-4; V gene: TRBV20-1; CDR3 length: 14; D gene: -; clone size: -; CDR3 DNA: TGCAGTGCTAGAGATCGGGGGAGGGATGAAAAACTGTTTTTT; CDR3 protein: CSARDRGRDEKLFF
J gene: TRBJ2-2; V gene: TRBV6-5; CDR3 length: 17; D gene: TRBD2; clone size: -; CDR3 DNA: TGTGCCAGCACCGAACTAGCGGGAGTGCTGAACACCGGGGAGCTGTTTTTT; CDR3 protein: CASTELAGVLNTGELFF
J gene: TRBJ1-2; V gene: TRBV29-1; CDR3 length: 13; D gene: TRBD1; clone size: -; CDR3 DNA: TGCAGCGTCCGGACAGGGGGTAGGGATGGCTACACCTTC; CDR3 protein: CSVRTGGRDGYTF
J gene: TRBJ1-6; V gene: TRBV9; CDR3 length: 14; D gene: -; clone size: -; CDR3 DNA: TGTGCCAGCAGCGTAGATGGGGCATCTTCACCCCTCCACTTT; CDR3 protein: CASSVDGASSPLHF
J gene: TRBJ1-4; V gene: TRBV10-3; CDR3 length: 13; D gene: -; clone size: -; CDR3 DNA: TGTGCCACCGCCGTATCCCGGGGGGAAAAACTGTTTTTT; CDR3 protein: CATAVSRGEKLFF
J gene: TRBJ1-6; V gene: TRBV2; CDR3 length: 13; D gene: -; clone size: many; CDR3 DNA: TGTGCCAGCAGTCCCGGGGGGCGCGGACCCCTCCACTTT; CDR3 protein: CASSPGGRGPLHF
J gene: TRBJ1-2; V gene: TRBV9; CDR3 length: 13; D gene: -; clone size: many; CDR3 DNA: TGTGCCAGCAGCGTCGGGGGGGCGAAAGGCTACACCTTC; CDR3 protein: CASSVGGAKGYTF
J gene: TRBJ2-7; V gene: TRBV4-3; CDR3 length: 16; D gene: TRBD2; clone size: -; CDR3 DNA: TGCGCCAGCAGCCTAGGACTAGCGGCCAACGCCTACGAGCAGTACTTC; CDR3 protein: CASSLGLAANAYEQYF
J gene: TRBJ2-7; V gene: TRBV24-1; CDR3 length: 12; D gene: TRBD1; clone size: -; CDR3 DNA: TGTGCCACCAGTGAGACAGGGAACGAGCAGTACTTC; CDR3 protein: CATSETGNEQYF
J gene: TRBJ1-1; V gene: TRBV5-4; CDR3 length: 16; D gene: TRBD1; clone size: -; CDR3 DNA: TGTGCCAGCAGCAGGACAGGGGAGACTATGAACGCTGAAGCTTTCTTT; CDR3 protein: CASSRTGETMNAEAFF
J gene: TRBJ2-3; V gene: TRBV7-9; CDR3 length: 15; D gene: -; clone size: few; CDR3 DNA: TGTGCCAGCAGCCTCACACCCCTTCACACAGATACGCAGTATTTT; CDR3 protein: CASSLTPLHTDTQYF
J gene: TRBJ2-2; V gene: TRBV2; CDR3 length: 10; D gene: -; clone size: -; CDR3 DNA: TGTGCCGTGACTAGCGGGGAGCTGTTTTTT; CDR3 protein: CAVTSGELFF
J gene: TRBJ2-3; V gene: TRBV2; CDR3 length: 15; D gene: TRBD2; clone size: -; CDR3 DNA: TGTGCCAGCAGGGGGGGACTAGCGGCTGAAGATACGCAGTATTTT; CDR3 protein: CASRGGLAAEDTQYF
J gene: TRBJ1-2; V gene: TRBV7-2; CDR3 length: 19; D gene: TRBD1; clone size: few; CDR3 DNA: TGCGCCAGCAGCCGAGCCGATACCGGGACAGGGGGCTTTAACTATGGCTACACCTTC; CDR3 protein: CASSRADTGTGGFNYGYTF